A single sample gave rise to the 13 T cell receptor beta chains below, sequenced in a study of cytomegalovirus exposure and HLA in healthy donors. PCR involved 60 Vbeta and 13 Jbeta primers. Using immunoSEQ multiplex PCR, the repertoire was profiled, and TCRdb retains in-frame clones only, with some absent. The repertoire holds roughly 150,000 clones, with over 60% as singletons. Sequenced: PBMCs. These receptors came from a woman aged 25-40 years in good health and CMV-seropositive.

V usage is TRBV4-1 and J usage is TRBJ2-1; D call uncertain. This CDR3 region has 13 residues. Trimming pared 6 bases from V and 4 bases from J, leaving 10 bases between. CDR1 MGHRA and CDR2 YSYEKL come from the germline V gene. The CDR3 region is CASSLVDYNEQFF. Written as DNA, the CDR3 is TGCGCCAGCAGTCTAGTGGATTACAATGAGCAGTTCTTC.

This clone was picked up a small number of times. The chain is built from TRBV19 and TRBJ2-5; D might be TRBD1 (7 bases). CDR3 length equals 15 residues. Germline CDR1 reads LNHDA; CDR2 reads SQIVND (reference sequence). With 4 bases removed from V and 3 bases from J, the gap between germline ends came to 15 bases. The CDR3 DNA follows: TGTGCCAGTAGTACCCCAGGGGGGTCCAAAGAGACCCAGTACTTC. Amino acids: CASSTPGGSKETQYF. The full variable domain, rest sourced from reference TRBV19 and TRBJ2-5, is DGGITQSPKYLFRKEGQNVTLSCEQNLNHDAMYWYRQDPGQGLRLIYYSQIVNDFQKGDIAEGYSVSREKKESFPLTVTSAQKNPTAFYLCASSTPGGSKETQYFGPGTRLLVL.

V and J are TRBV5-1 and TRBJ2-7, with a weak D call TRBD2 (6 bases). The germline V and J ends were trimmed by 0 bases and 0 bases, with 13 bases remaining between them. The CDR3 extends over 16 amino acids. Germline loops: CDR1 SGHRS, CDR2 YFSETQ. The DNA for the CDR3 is TGCGCCAGCAGCTTGGAGCCGGGGGATAGCTCCTACGAGCAGTACTTC. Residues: CASSLEPGDSSYEQYF.

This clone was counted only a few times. CDR3 nucleotide sequence: TGTGCCAACCCGGTCACAGGGGCGACGAGAGGAGGCTACACCTTC. Translation gives CANPVTGATRGGYTF. V gene TRBV21-1 combines with J gene TRBJ1-2; the tabulated D call, TRBD1, remains unverified against the DNA. TRBV21-1 is termed a pseudogene. This CDR3 region has 15 residues.

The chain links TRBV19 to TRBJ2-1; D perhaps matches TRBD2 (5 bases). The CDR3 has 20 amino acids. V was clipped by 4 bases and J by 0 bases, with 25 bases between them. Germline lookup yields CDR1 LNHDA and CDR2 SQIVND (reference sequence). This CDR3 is CASSSIVGVELGFSYNEQFF. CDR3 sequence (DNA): TGTGCCAGTAGTAGTATCGTCGGGGTCGAATTGGGGTTCTCCTACAATGAGCAGTTCTTC. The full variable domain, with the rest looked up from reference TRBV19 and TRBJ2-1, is DGGITQSPKYLFRKEGQNVTLSCEQNLNHDAMYWYRQDPGQGLRLIYYSQIVNDFQKGDIAEGYSVSREKKESFPLTVTSAQKNPTAFYLCASSSIVGVELGFSYNEQFFGPGTRLTVL.

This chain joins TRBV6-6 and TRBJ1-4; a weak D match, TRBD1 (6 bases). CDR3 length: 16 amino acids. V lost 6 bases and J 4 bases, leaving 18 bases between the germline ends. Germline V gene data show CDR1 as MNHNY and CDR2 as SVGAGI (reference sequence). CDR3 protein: CASRLRGQLSNEKLFF. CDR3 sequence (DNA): TGTGCCAGCAGACTAAGAGGACAGTTGAGTAATGAAAAACTGTTTTTT.

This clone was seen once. Written as DNA, the CDR3 is TGTGCCAGCAGTTTTCAGGGTCCCTTTGATACGCAGTATTTT. Translation gives CASSFQGPFDTQYF. This chain uses TRBV2 with TRBJ2-3; D possibly corresponds to TRBD1 (5 bases). Germline assignment: CDR1 SNHLY and CDR2 FYNNEI. Deletions cut 5 bases from V and 6 bases from J, with 15 bases between. The length of the CDR3 is 14 residues. Full variable domain (remainder filled in from reference TRBV2 and TRBJ2-3): EPEVTQTPSHQVTQMGQEVILRCVPISNHLYFYWYRQILGQKVEFLVSFYNNEISEKSEIFDDQFSVERPDGSNFTLKIRSTKLEDSAMYFCASSFQGPFDTQYFGPGTRLTVL.

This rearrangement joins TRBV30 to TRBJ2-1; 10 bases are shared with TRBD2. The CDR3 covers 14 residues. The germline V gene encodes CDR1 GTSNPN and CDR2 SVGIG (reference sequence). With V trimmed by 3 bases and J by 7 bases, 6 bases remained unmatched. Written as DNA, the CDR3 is TGTGCCTGGAGCGAAGCGGGAGGGTGGAATGAGCAGTTCTTC. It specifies CAWSEAGGWNEQFF.

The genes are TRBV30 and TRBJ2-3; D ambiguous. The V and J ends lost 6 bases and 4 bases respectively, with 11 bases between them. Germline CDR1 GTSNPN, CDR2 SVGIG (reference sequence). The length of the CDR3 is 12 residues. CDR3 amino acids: CACSLSSDTQYF. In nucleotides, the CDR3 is TGTGCCTGTTCGCTAAGCTCAGATACGCAGTATTTT.

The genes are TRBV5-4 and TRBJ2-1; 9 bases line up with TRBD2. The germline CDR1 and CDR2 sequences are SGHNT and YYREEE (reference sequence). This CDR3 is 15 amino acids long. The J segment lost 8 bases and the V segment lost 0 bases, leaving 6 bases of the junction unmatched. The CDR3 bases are TGTGCCAGCAGCTTGGCAGCGGGAGGTTTCTATGAGCAGTTCTTC. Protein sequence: CASSLAAGGFYEQFF.

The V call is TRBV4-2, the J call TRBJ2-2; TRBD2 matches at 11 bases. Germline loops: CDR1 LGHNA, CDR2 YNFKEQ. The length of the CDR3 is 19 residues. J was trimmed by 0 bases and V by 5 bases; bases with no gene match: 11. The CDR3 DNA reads TGTGCCAGCAGCGTGGGACTAGCGGTCGGGTTCGCGAACACCGGGGAGCTGTTTTTT. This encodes CASSVGLAVGFANTGELFF.

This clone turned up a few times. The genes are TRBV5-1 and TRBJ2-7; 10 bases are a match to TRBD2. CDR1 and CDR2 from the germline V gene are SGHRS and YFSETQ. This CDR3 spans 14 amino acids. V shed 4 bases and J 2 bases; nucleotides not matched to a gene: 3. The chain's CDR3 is CASSRSGGAYEQYF. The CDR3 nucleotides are TGCGCCAGCAGCAGGAGCGGGGGGGCCTACGAGCAGTACTTC.

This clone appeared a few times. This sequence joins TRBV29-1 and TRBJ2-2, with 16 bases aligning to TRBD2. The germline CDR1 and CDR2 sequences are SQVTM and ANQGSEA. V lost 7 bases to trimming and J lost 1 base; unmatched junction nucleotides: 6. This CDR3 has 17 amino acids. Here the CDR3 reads CSAVGTSGGGNTGELFF. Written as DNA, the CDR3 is TGCAGCGCTGTGGGGACTAGCGGGGGGGGGAACACCGGGGAGCTGTTTTTT.